These T cell receptor beta chains were read from a single sample in a study of cytomegalovirus exposure and HLA in healthy donors. Produced via immunoSEQ multiplex PCR; TCRdb's table is partial and in-frame only. The table shows approximately 89,000 clones, with roughly four fifths occurring only once. Sample: PBMCs. The receptors stem from a man in his thirties or forties in good health and CMV-seronegative. Both conserved end residues are part of each CDR3. D genes are given only for firm matches. Clone size, where shown, is once, few, many, or a class for clones that have expanded.

abundance	v_gene	d_gene	j_gene	CDR3nt	CDR3aa
NA	TRBV7-2	TRBD1	TRBJ2-1	TGTGCCAGCAGCGGACAGGGGGCGCGGAATGAGCAGTTCTTC	CASSGQGARNEQFF
NA	TRBV28	NA	TRBJ1-5	TGTGCCAGCAGACAACGACAGTATAGCAATCAGCCCCAGCATTTT	CASRQRQYSNQPQHF
once	TRBV30	NA	TRBJ1-2	TGTGCCTGGAGTGTTTCCTTTTATGGCTACACCTTC	CAWSVSFYGYTF
NA	TRBV30	NA	TRBJ2-2	TGTGCCTGGAGTCTCAGGGTTGGGGAGCTGTTTTTT	CAWSLRVGELFF
NA	TRBV5-6	NA	TRBJ1-5	TGTGCCAGCAGCCAAATAGACAGTTATCAGCCCCAGCATTTT	CASSQIDSYQPQHF
NA	TRBV29-1	NA	TRBJ2-2	TGCAGCGCCCGGCGGTCGACAGCGAACACCGGGGAGCTGTTTTTT	CSARRSTANTGELFF
few	TRBV2	NA	TRBJ1-2	TGTGCCAGCATCCGGGAGGAGGGCTATGGCTACACCTTC	CASIREEGYGYTF
NA	TRBV19	TRBD1	TRBJ2-5	TGTGCCAGTAGTAGGGACAGAGGAGAGACCCAGTACTTC	CASSRDRGETQYF
NA	TRBV6-4	NA	TRBJ1-1	TGTGCCAGCAGCGCCTTTTCGGGGGGCGAGACTGAAGCTTTCTTT	CASSAFSGGETEAFF
NA	TRBV27	NA	TRBJ1-5	TGTGCCAGCAGTCCTCAGGGTGGGCTTGAGCCCCAGCATTTT	CASSPQGGLEPQHF
NA	TRBV19	NA	TRBJ1-2	TGTGCCAGTAAAGGGGAGGTAGGCTCTAACTATGGCTACACCTTC	CASKGEVGSNYGYTF
NA	TRBV6-5	TRBD2	TRBJ2-3	TGTGCCAGCAGTTACGGGACTAGCGGGGGGGTAGATACGCAGTATTTT	CASSYGTSGGVDTQYF
NA	TRBV6-6	NA	TRBJ1-3	TGTGCCAGCAGCCCCCTGTCCAGGGCCTCTGGAAACACCATATATTTT	CASSPLSRASGNTIYF
once	TRBV7-9	NA	TRBJ2-4	TGTTCCAGCAGCTACACGGGGGAGTTAGCCAAAAACATTCAGTACTTC	CSSSYTGELAKNIQYF
NA	TRBV7-2	TRBD2	TRBJ2-7	TGTGCCAGCAGCCGCATTGTCTCTAGCGGGAGGCGGTACGAGCAGTACTTC	CASSRIVSSGRRYEQYF
NA	TRBV5-4	NA	TRBJ2-1	TGTGCCAGCAGCTTGGTGGCAGGGACCTACAATGAGCAGTTCTTC	CASSLVAGTYNEQFF
NA	TRBV27	NA	TRBJ2-2	TGTGCCAGCAGCCTGTCCGGGGAGCTGTTTTTT	CASSLSGELFF
few	TRBV4-2	TRBD1	TRBJ1-2	TGTGCCAGCAGTCCGAGGACAGGGGACGACTATGGCTACACCTTC	CASSPRTGDDYGYTF
NA	TRBV10-1	TRBD2	TRBJ2-3	TGCGCCAGCAGTGAGGTGCCGGGAGGCCCTAGCACAGATACGCAGTATTTT	CASSEVPGGPSTDTQYF
NA	TRBV4-2	TRBD2	TRBJ2-7	TGTGCCAGCAGCCAAGAAGCGGGGAGGGCGGAGACCCACGAGCAGTACTTC	CASSQEAGRAETHEQYF
NA	TRBV14	NA	TRBJ1-1	TGTGCCAGCAGCCAAGATTGGGGGCTGGCTTTCTTT	CASSQDWGLAFF
NA	TRBV4-3	TRBD1	TRBJ1-1	TGCGCCAGCAGCCAAGATCGGGACAGGAAAGTAGGTGAAGCTTTCTTT	CASSQDRDRKVGEAFF
NA	TRBV5-1	TRBD1	TRBJ2-6	TGCGCCAGCAGCTTCCAGGGGGTGACTGGGGCCAACGTCCTGACTTTC	CASSFQGVTGANVLTF
NA	TRBV12-2	NA	TRBJ1-4	TGTGCAAGTCGCCCGCTCCCCTTTCGTTGTCGCGTCCCGGGGAATGAAAAACTGTTTTTT	CASRPLPFRCRVPGNEKLFF
once	TRBV28	NA	TRBJ2-7	TGTGCCAGCAGTTTCGGAAATATCCCCAAAGATAGGGGCTACGAGCAGTACTTC	CASSFGNIPKDRGYEQYF
NA	TRBV19	NA	TRBJ1-1	TGTGCCAGTAGGCCCGGGTTCATGAACACTGAAGCTTTCTTT	CASRPGFMNTEAFF
NA	TRBV2	TRBD2	TRBJ2-2	TGTGCCAGTCAAAGTAGCGGGGGCCAGACAAAGAACACCGGGGAGCTGTTTTTT	CASQSSGGQTKNTGELFF
NA	TRBV28	TRBD1	TRBJ1-2	TGTGCCAGCAGCCCGACAGGGTTTGATGGCTACACCTTC	CASSPTGFDGYTF
NA	TRBV11-2	NA	TRBJ2-3	TGTGCCAGCAGCTTAGATGGGCACACAGATACGCAGTATTTT	CASSLDGHTDTQYF
NA	TRBV2	NA	TRBJ1-6	TGTGCCAGCAGGACTGAAACTTCACCCCTCCACTTT	CASRTETSPLHF
NA	TRBV5-4	TRBD2	TRBJ2-1	TGTGCCAGCAGCTTGGCGGGGGGGCGGAAGCCGGGTTACAATGAGCAGTTCTTC	CASSLAGGRKPGYNEQFF
NA	TRBV10-3	TRBD1	TRBJ1-2	TGTGCCATCAGTGAATGGGGACAGGGGAACTATGGCTACACCTTC	CAISEWGQGNYGYTF
NA	TRBV2	NA	TRBJ1-5	TGTGCCAGCAGTTATTATAGCAATCAGCCCCAGCATTTT	CASSYYSNQPQHF
few	TRBV27	NA	TRBJ2-7	TGTGCCAGCAGTTTCCGGCAGTCTCCGGGGGAGCAGTACTTC	CASSFRQSPGEQYF
NA	TRBV28	TRBD2	TRBJ2-7	TGTGCCAGCAGCCGATATGGGAGGGGTGAAGAGCAGTACTTC	CASSRYGRGEEQYF
NA	TRBV30	NA	TRBJ1-3	TGTGCCTGGGCGTCGAGCTCTGGAAACACCATATATTTT	CAWASSSGNTIYF
NA	TRBV7-6	TRBD1	TRBJ2-1	TGTGCCAGCAGCTTAGGGTTCCGGACAGGCTACAATGAGCAGTTCTTC	CASSLGFRTGYNEQFF
NA	TRBV4-2	NA	TRBJ1-1	TGTGCCAGCAGCCAAGATCCAGGGTTAAACACTGAAGCTTTCTTT	CASSQDPGLNTEAFF
NA	TRBV29-1	TRBD2	TRBJ2-1	TGCAGCGTTGAAGGGTTCGGCGGGAGCGCCTACAATGAGCAGTTCTTC	CSVEGFGGSAYNEQFF
NA	TRBV5-1	NA	TRBJ2-7	TGCGCCTGCAAGCAGGACACGGCCTACGAGCAGTACTTC	CACKQDTAYEQYF
NA	TRBV6-1	NA	TRBJ1-6	TGTGCCAGCCGTGGACAGCCGAGCTCCTATAATTCACCCCTCCACTTT	CASRGQPSSYNSPLHF
NA	TRBV5-4	TRBD2	TRBJ2-2	TGTGCCAGCAGCTTCCTAGCGGGAGGGCCCTCCGGGGAGCTGTTTTTT	CASSFLAGGPSGELFF
NA	TRBV4-3	NA	TRBJ2-7	TGCGCCAGCAGCCGAATAGCGGATACCCTAAGCTCCTACGAGCAGTACTTC	CASSRIADTLSSYEQYF
NA	TRBV6-6	NA	TRBJ1-1	TGTGCCAGCAGTTACCTCGGGGAGTCGGAAGCTTTCTTT	CASSYLGESEAFF
few	TRBV11-2	TRBD2	TRBJ2-7	TGTGCCAGCAGCTCCCAGCGGGGGACGGCCTACGAGCAGTACTTC	CASSSQRGTAYEQYF
NA	TRBV5-1	TRBD1	TRBJ1-2	TGCGCCAGCAGGGGGACAGCCAACCATGGCTACACCTTC	CASRGTANHGYTF
NA	TRBV9	TRBD2	TRBJ2-7	TGTGCCAGCAGCGTAGCTAGCGGGAGGTACGAGCAGTACTTC	CASSVASGRYEQYF
NA	TRBV18	NA	TRBJ1-2	TGTGCCAGCTCACCTGAATACGGAGGACGGAGCAATGGCTACACCTTC	CASSPEYGGRSNGYTF
NA	TRBV10-3	NA	TRBJ1-1	TGTGCCATCAGGGCGGGGGGGGCGAACACTGAAGCTTTCTTT	CAIRAGGANTEAFF
few	TRBV28	NA	TRBJ2-7	TGTGCCAGCAGGAATTCCGGGAGTTCCAACGAGCAGTACTTC	CASRNSGSSNEQYF
few	TRBV6-6	TRBD1	TRBJ1-1	TGTGCCAGCAGTCCAGGACAGGGGAACACTGAAGCTTTCTTT	CASSPGQGNTEAFF
once	TRBV19	TRBD1	TRBJ2-7	TGTGCCAGTAGTATCCGGGACAGAAGCTACGAGCAGTACTTC	CASSIRDRSYEQYF
NA	TRBV7-9	NA	TRBJ1-2	TGTTCCAGCAGCTTAGCAGGGAGTGATGGCTACACCTTC	CSSSLAGSDGYTF
few	TRBV7-9	TRBD2	TRBJ2-3	TGTGCCAGCAGCCCTTTAGCGGGAGTCAGCACAGATACGCAGTATTTT	CASSPLAGVSTDTQYF
NA	TRBV7-9	NA	TRBJ2-7	TGTGCCAGCAGCTTAGGCGCAGGGGCAGCCTACGAGCAGTACTTC	CASSLGAGAAYEQYF